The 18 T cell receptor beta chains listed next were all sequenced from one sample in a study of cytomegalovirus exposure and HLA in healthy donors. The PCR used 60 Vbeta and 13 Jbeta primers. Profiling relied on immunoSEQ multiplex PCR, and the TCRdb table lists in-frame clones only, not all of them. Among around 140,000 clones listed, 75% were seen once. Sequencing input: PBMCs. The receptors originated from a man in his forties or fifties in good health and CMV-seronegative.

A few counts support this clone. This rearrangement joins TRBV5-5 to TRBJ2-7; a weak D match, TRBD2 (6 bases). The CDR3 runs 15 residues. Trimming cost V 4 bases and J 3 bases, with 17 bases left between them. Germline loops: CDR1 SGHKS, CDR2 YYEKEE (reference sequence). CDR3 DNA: TGTGCCAGCAGCGTCGCCGGGACTCGGAACTACGAGCAGTACTTC. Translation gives CASSVAGTRNYEQYF. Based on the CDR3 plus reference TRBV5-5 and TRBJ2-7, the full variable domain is DAGVTQSPTHLIKTRGQQVTLRCSPISGHKSVSWYQQVLGQGPQFIFQYYEKEERGRGNFPDRFSARQFPNYSSELNVNALLLGDSALYLCASSVAGTRNYEQYFGPGTRLTVT.

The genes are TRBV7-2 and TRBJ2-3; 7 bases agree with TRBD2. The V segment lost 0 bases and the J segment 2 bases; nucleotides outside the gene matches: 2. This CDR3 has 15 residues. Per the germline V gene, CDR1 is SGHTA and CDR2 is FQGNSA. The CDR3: CASSLAGTITDTQYF. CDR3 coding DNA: TGTGCCAGCAGCTTAGCTGGGACTATCACAGATACGCAGTATTTT. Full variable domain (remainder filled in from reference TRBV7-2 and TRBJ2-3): GAGVSQSPSNKVTEKGKDVELRCDPISGHTALYWYRQSLGQGLEFLIYFQGNSAPDKSGLPSDRFSAERTGGSVSTLTIQRTQQEDSAVYLCASSLAGTITDTQYFGPGTRLTVL.

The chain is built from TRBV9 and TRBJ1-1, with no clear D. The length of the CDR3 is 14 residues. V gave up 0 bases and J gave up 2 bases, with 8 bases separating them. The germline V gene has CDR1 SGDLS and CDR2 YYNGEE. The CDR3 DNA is TGTGCCAGCAGCGTAGTAGTGGGCAACACTGAAGCTTTCTTT. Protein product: CASSVVVGNTEAFF.

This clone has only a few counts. The CDR3 nucleotides are TGTGCCAGCAGCTTGGGGGCTCTAGCGGGGGGCGCCTACAATGAGCAGTTCTTC. Protein: CASSLGALAGGAYNEQFF. The chain joins TRBV5-4 to TRBJ2-1, with 11 bases that match TRBD2. Germline V lookup: CDR1 SGHNT, CDR2 YYREEE (reference sequence). The CDR3 sequence is 18 residues long. V dropped 0 bases and J dropped 2; count of bases not matched to a gene: 7. The full variable domain, rest sourced from reference TRBV5-4 and TRBJ2-1, is ETGVTQSPTHLIKTRGQQVTLRCSSQSGHNTVSWYQQALGQGPQFIFQYYREEENGRGNFPPRFSGLQFPNYSSELNVNALELDDSALYLCASSLGALAGGAYNEQFFGPGTRLTVL.

The CDR3: CASSPGLAGGPIEQFF. The CDR3 nucleotides are TGCGCCAGCAGCCCGGGACTAGCGGGGGGGCCGATTGAGCAGTTCTTC. This chain links TRBV5-1 with TRBJ2-1, with 16 positions matching TRBD2. V dropped 4 bases and J dropped 9; count of bases not matched to a gene: 7. The V gene's germline CDR1 is SGHRS and CDR2 YFSETQ. The CDR3 totals 16 residues.

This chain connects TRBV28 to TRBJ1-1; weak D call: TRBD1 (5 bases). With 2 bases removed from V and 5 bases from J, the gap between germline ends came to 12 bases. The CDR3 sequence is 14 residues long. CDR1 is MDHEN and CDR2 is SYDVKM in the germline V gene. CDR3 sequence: CASSLGGAGTEAFF. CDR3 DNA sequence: TGTGCCAGCAGTTTAGGAGGGGCAGGGACTGAAGCTTTCTTT.

The CDR3: CASSLAGSGTGSPLHF. The CDR3, as DNA: TGCGCCAGCAGCTTGGCCGGGAGCGGGACGGGTTCACCCCTCCACTTT. The J gene is TRBJ1-6, the V gene TRBV5-1; D is possibly TRBD1 (5 bases). Trimming cost V 0 bases and J 9 bases, with 16 bases left between them. From germline, CDR1 is SGHRS and CDR2 YFSETQ. There are 16 residues in the CDR3.

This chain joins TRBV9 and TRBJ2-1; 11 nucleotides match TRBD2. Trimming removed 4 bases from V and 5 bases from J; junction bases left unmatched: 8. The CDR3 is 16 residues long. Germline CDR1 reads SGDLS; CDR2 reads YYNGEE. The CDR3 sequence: CASSPYSGGADNEQFF. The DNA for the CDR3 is TGTGCCAGCAGCCCGTATAGCGGGGGGGCCGACAATGAGCAGTTCTTC. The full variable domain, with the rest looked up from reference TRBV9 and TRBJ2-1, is DSGVTQTPKHLITATGQRVTLRCSPRSGDLSVYWYQQSLDQGLQFLIQYYNGEERAKGNILERFSAQQFPDLHSELNLSSLELGDSALYFCASSPYSGGADNEQFFGPGTRLTVL.

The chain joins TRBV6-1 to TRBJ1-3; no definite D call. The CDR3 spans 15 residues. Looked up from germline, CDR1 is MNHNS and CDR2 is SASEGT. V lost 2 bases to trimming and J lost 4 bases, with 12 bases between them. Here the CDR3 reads CASSERSGSGNTIYF. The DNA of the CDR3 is TGTGCCAGCAGTGAACGTTCGGGATCCGGAAACACCATATATTTT.

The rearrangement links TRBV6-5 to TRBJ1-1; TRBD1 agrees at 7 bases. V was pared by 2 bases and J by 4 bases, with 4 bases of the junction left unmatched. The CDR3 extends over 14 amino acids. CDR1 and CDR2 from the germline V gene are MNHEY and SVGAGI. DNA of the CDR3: TGTGCCAGCAGTTACCCAGGGGGGCGCACTGAAGCTTTCTTT. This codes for CASSYPGGRTEAFF.

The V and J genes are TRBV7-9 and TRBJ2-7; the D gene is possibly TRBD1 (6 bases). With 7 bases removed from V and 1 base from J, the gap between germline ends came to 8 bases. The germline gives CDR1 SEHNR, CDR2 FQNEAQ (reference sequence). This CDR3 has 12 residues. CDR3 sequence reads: CASTGESYEQYF. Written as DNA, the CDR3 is TGTGCCAGCACAGGGGAATCCTACGAGCAGTACTTC.

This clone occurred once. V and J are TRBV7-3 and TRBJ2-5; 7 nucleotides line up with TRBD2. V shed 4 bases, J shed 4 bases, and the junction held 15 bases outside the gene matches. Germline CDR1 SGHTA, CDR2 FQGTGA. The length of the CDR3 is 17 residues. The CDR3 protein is CASSSPPGTTHPETQYF. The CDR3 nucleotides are TGTGCCAGCAGCTCGCCGCCCGGGACTACCCACCCAGAGACCCAGTACTTC. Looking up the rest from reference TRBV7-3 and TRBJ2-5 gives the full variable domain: GAGVSQTPSNKVTEKGKYVELRCDPISGHTALYWYRQSLGQGPEFLIYFQGTGAADDSGLPNDRFFAVRPEGSVSTLKIQRTERGDSAVYLCASSSPPGTTHPETQYFGPGTRLLVL.

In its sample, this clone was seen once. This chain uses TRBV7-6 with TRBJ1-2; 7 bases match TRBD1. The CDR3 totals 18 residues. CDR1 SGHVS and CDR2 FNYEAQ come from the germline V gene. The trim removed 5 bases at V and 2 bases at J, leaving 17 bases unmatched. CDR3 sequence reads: CASSQGQAFKLSNYGYTF. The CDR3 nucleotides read TGTGCCAGCAGCCAAGGACAGGCCTTCAAACTTTCAAACTATGGCTACACCTTC.

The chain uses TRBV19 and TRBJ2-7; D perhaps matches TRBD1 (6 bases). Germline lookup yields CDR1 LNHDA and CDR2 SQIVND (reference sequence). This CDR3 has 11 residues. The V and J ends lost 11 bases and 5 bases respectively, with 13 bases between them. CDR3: CASGQFDEQYF. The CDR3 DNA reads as TGTGCCTCTGGACAGTTCGACGAGCAGTACTTC.

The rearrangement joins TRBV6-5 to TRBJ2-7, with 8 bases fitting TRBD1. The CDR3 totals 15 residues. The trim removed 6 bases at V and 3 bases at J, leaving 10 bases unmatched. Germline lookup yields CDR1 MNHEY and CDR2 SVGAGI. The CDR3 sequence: CASSHDRGLLYEQYF. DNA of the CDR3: TGTGCCAGCAGCCACGACAGGGGACTTCTCTACGAGCAGTACTTC.

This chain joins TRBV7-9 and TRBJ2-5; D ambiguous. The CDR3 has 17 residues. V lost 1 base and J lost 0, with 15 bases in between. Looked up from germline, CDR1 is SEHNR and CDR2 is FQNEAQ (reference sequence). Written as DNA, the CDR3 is TGTGCCAGCAGCTTAGAGAAAAGGCGGAACAACCAAGAGACCCAGTACTTC. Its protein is CASSLEKRRNNQETQYF. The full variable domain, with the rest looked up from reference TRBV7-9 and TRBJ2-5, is DTGVSQNPRHKITKRGQNVTFRCDPISEHNRLYWYRQTLGQGPEFLTYFQNEAQLEKSRLLSDRFSAERPKGSFSTLEIQRTEQGDSAMYLCASSLEKRRNNQETQYFGPGTRLLVL.

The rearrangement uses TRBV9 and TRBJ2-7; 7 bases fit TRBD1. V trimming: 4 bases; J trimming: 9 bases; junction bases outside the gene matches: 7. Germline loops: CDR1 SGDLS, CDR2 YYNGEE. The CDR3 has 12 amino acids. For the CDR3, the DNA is TGTGCCAGCAGCAGGCAGGGGGACGGGCAGTACTTC. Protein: CASSRQGDGQYF.

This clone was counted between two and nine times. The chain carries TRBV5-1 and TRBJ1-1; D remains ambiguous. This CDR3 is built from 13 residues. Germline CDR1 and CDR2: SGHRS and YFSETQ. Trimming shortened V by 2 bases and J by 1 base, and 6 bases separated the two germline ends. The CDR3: CASSFTENTEAFF. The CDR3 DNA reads TGCGCCAGCAGCTTTACAGAGAACACTGAAGCTTTCTTT.